Listed below are T cell receptor beta chains from one sample, sequenced in a study of human T cells and chemical hapten exposure. TCRdb ran MiXCR on the RACE reads and lists one entry per CDR3 protein. This sample has 100,000 or so distinct CDR3 sequences; under 40% occur once, and the top ten carry around 2.7%. The sample consisted of whole blood, taken in connection with sensitization to the hapten diphenylcyclopropenone (DPC). The receptor set was obtained from a man aged 40-50 years with alopecia areata. Some clones in this sample may be carry-over from other donors' samples. CDR3s include the opening cysteine and the closing phenylalanine or tryptophan. The order of the fields is clone size, V gene, CDR3 protein. Not every row has a clone size; where given, it reads once, few, many or a size class.

.	TRBV14	CASSRQGQLIYNEQFF
few	TRBV7-9	CASSFGTSNTDTQYF
few	TRBV29-1	CSVSNRNQPQHF
few	TRBV5-1	CASSQTPTGQGAQTQYF
few	TRBV5-1	CASSHGTLGDTQYF
once	TRBV5-1	CASSLVDRGLGEQYF
many	TRBV7-2	CASSLGRLWLF
.	TRBV5-1	CASSPSGTSVQETQYF
.	TRBV27	CASSFLSVSSYNEQFF
.	TRBV27	CASRITGDQPQHF
.	TRBV5-1	CASSIQQGSHSPLHF
.	TRBV30	CAWSVATGSWGRYF
.	TRBV3-1	CASSQTPAGGANTGELFF
.	TRBV11-3	CASSLVGANTGELFF
.	TRBV7-2	CASSLPTSGVPDTQYF
.	TRBV7-2	CASSLAHGTLLNYGYTF
few	TRBV6-6	CASSYLGGTYEQYF
few	TRBV20-1	CSARGERGTRQPQHF
few	TRBV7-2	CASSLVRASGVGGKQFF
.	TRBV9	CASSVGPPSSHEQYF
.	TRBV7-8	CASSLGVGTEAFF
few	TRBV29-1	CSVDGMMAVSTEAFF
few	TRBV5-1	CASTLAGGSEQFF
.	TRBV11-2	CASSLRWSAGNNEQFF
.	TRBV19	CASSKGLAGLLITYNEQFF
.	TRBV6-2/TRBV6-3	CASSYSPVGGRGYEQFF
.	TRBV29-1	CSVMDSQNEQFF
.	TRBV5-1	CASSLVATVSSYEQYF
.	TRBV12-3/TRBV12-4	CASTSTGGTNEKLFF
.	TRBV12-3/TRBV12-4	CASSSQGRYEQYF
.	TRBV6-2/TRBV6-3	CASRPPAFRGTDTQYF
.	TRBV5-1	CASDEGSGANVLTF
few	TRBV5-1	CASSWGQIPNTGELFF
.	TRBV6-5	CASSATRQNTGELFF
.	TRBV20-1	CSARTGVSDEKLFF
few	TRBV19	CASSKTLAGGGNEQFF
few	TRBV3-1	CASSRQGGSNTGELFF
few	TRBV12-3/TRBV12-4	CASSLVGPEEQFF
.	TRBV6-5	CASSYSGPFDENIQYF
.	TRBV20-1	CSAPTSGTDTQYF
once	TRBV12-3/TRBV12-4	CASSFGGRVQDTQYF
few	TRBV29-1	CSVETVNYGYTF
.	TRBV20-1	CSARPLRASGMGPDTQYF
.	TRBV29-1	CSVFLDGYTF
few	TRBV10-3	CAILRDWADEQFF
.	TRBV15	CATSQTGGWSNQPQHF
few	TRBV5-1	CASSVQDTQYF
.	TRBV10-3	CAISEFSITGSGKNIQYF
.	TRBV3-1	CASSPSTSYNEQFF
.	TRBV18	CASSPPVVNEKLFF
.	TRBV20-1	CSAKEGFGRVEQFF
few	TRBV5-5	CASSILAGQNNEQFF
.	TRBV11-3	CASSLLDPLLSDTQYF
.	TRBV28	CASGQGTREAFF
.	TRBV7-2	CASSNLAGATGELFF
once	TRBV20-1	CSVKPGQEGEKLFF
.	TRBV11-1	CASSLNGNRGNYGYTF
.	TRBV5-4	CASSPQAANTGELFF
few	TRBV6-2/TRBV6-3	CASKNGAFTDTQYF
.	TRBV6-1	CASTENRPFF